This T cell receptor (beta chain) is drawn from a study of PD-1 blockade in classical Hodgkin lymphoma. The table came from immunoSEQ multiplex PCR; TCRdb's copy has only in-frame clones and leaves some out. The sample has some 10,000 clones, 60% to 80% seen once. Each of the patients experienced relapse following autologous stem cell transplantation, and their brentuximab vedotin exposure differed. The CDR3 is 12 amino acids. From germline, CDR1 is SGHVS and CDR2 FQNEAQ. V was pared by 8 bases and J by 6 bases, with 10 bases between. The sequence derives from a human donor with classical Hodgkin lymphoma. The chain carries TRBV7-8 and TRBJ2-2; D gene uncertain. The starting material was peripheral blood mononuclear cells (PBMCs), obtained before the second cycle of nivolumab. The CDR3 bases are TGTGCCAGCTCTCTCTTTCCCGGGGAGCTGTTTTTT. The encoded protein is CASSLFPGELFF.